One sample yielded the 13 T cell receptor beta chains listed below, sequenced in a study of cytomegalovirus exposure and HLA in healthy donors (TCRdb year 2017). To prepare the library, the immunoSEQ multiplex PCR assay was applied. For the multiplex PCR, a mixture combining 60 forward primers for TCR Vbeta segments and 13 reverse primers for TCR Jbeta segments was used. TCRdb re-hosts the immuneACCESS table, in-frame sequences only. Its copies lack some clones; in the studies checked, an unresolved V gene accounts for under half of them, and the cause for the rest is not known. Across this sample there are 200,000 to 250,000 clones, with over 75% seen only once. Of the sample, about 0.23% is held by the ten largest clones. What was sequenced was PBMCs. All receptors derive from a girl between 2 and 10 years old in good health and CMV-seronegative.

The rearrangement joins TRBV13 to TRBJ2-3; no firm D call. Trimming removed 7 bases from V and 2 bases from J, with 10 bases in between. The CDR3 extends over 13 amino acids. Germline V gene sequence: CDR1 PRHDT, CDR2 FYEKMQ (reference sequence). The CDR3 sequence is CASNPWHTDTQYF. The CDR3 DNA reads as TGTGCCAGCAACCCGTGGCACACAGATACGCAGTATTTT.

The chain combines TRBV6-1 with TRBJ1-1; no clear D. Looked up from germline, CDR1 is MNHNS and CDR2 is SASEGT. This CDR3 contains 14 residues. V dropped 3 bases and J dropped 5 bases, with 13 bases sitting between them. In nucleotides, the CDR3 is TGTGCCAGCAGTGATACGGGGTTGGGGACTGAAGCTTTCTTT. Its translation: CASSDTGLGTEAFF.

The V call is TRBV25-1, the J call TRBJ2-1; TRBD1 matches at 7 bases. Germline CDR1 MGHDK, CDR2 SYGVNS. The CDR3 extends over 18 amino acids. Trimming cost V 1 base and J 2 bases; bases outside gene matches: 11. Here the CDR3 DNA reads TGTGCCAGCAGTGAATCTCACAGGGGTAGAGGAACCTACAATGAGCAGTTCTTC. Protein product: CASSESHRGRGTYNEQFF.

V is TRBV7-6 and J is TRBJ1-1; D is unresolved. CDR1 and CDR2 from the germline V gene are SGHVS and FNYEAQ. The ends were cut back, 1 base at V and 4 bases at J, with 10 bases in the middle. This CDR3 contains 14 residues. The CDR3, as DNA: TGTGCCAGCAGCTTAGATTCGAGAGCCACTGAAGCTTTCTTT. It encodes CASSLDSRATEAFF.

This chain joins TRBV19 and TRBJ2-2; perhaps TRBD2 as D (5 bases). Germline CDR1 and CDR2: LNHDA and SQIVND (reference sequence). The V gene lost 4 bases and the J gene lost 7 bases, with 10 bases spanning the gap. The CDR3 is made up of 13 amino acids. This CDR3 is CASSTGVVGELFF. CDR3 DNA sequence: TGTGCCAGTAGTACCGGGGTAGTCGGGGAGCTGTTTTTT.

This clone was counted only a few times. The V gene is TRBV6-1, the J gene TRBJ2-7; 10 bases agree with TRBD2. J gave up 3 bases and V 7 bases, and 6 bases lay outside the gene matches. Germline V gives CDR1 MNHNS, CDR2 SASEGT. The CDR3 has 14 residues. CDR3 region: CASTTLAGIYEQYF. DNA for the CDR3: TGTGCCAGCACTACACTAGCGGGAATCTACGAGCAGTACTTC.

The chain carries TRBV10-1 and TRBJ1-1; D might be TRBD1 (6 bases). The germline V gene encodes CDR1 WNHNN and CDR2 SYGVQD (reference sequence). The CDR3 spans 18 residues. The V and J ends lost 0 bases and 5 bases respectively, with 22 bases between them. CDR3 sequence reads: CASSESRAGPAQGTEAFF. Written as DNA, the CDR3 is TGCGCCAGCAGTGAGTCCAGGGCAGGTCCAGCTCAGGGGACTGAAGCTTTCTTT.

This chain uses TRBV2 with TRBJ1-3; the D gene is possibly TRBD1 (6 bases). With 7 bases removed from V and 6 bases from J, the gap between germline ends came to 10 bases. There are 12 residues in the CDR3. Germline loops: CDR1 SNHLY, CDR2 FYNNEI. CDR3 nucleotides: TGTGCCAGCAATTCAGGGGTAAACACCATATATTTT. It specifies CASNSGVNTIYF.

The V and J genes are TRBV9 and TRBJ2-1, with 8 bases fitting TRBD2. The length of the CDR3 is 16 residues. CDR1 is SGDLS, CDR2 YYNGEE, per germline. V shed 0 bases, J shed 7 bases, and the junction held 9 bases outside the gene matches. In DNA, the CDR3 is TGTGCCAGCAGCGTAGAGCCTAGCGGGCGACTAAATGAGCAGTTCTTC. Translating gives CASSVEPSGRLNEQFF.

The chain is built from TRBV5-6 and TRBJ1-5; TRBD1 aligns across 7 bases. Losses at the gene ends were 0 bases for V and 6 bases for J; bases not matched to a gene: 6. There are 15 residues in the CDR3. Germline loops: CDR1 SGHDT, CDR2 YYEEEE. CDR3 DNA sequence: TGTGCCAGCAGCTTGGGACAGGGCGTAAGTCAGCCCCAGCATTTT. Protein: CASSLGQGVSQPQHF.

V is TRBV9 and J is TRBJ2-1, with a weak D call TRBD1 (5 bases). CDR1 is SGDLS and CDR2 is YYNGEE in the germline V gene. CDR3 length: 16 amino acids. Trimming took off 4 bases at V and 7 bases at J, with 21 bases between the two ends. The CDR3 sequence is CASSPPELAGKNEQFF. CDR3 nucleotide sequence: TGTGCCAGCAGCCCTCCGGAGTTAGCAGGGAAGAATGAGCAGTTCTTC.

The count of this clone is one. The chain couples TRBV18 to TRBJ2-5; 8 bases align to TRBD2. The CDR3 covers 17 residues. V lost 1 base and J lost 5; bases outside the gene matches: 12. Per the germline V gene, CDR1 is KGHSH and CDR2 is LQKENI. CDR3 in DNA: TGTGCCAGCTCACCACGACCGAGCGGGAGCGCCGGTGAGACCCAGTACTTC. Translating gives CASSPRPSGSAGETQYF.

V usage is TRBV6-6 and J usage is TRBJ1-5; a weak D match, TRBD1 (6 bases). This CDR3 is built from 14 residues. Per the germline V gene, CDR1 is MNHNY and CDR2 is SVGAGI (reference sequence). Trimming took 2 bases from V and 4 from J, leaving 9 bases between them. CDR3 DNA: TGTGCCAGCAGTTACGGGACACTAAATCAGCCCCAGCATTTT. Translated, it gives CASSYGTLNQPQHF.